This section outlines one TCR beta chain sequence together with its context. Its target is unknown. Assay used: immunoSEQ multiplex PCR; TCRdb lists only in-frame clones, some missing. This table has fewer than 900 clones, just over 90% appearing once. These data originate in a study of T cell repertoires in ileal Crohn's disease. About the research overall: All patients had surgery for stricturing (about 60%) or penetrating (39%) disease. Study findings and constraints: Sorted CD8 T cells held more high-frequency clones than CD4. Endoscopy was done a median around 7.5 months after surgery.

Sample time point: neoterminal ileum biopsy at postoperative endoscopy, about 6 months after surgery. Adults with ileal or ileocolonic Crohn's disease and an indication for resection were eligible. The germline V gene has CDR1 SGHDT and CDR2 YYEEEE. The V and J ends lost 4 bases and 4 bases respectively, with 14 bases between them. The CDR3 consists of 14 residues. This TCR came from an adult with Crohn's disease. The sequencing input was ileal tissue. The rearrangement uses TRBV5-6 and TRBJ1-2; the D is unclear. As DNA, the CDR3 is TGTGCCAGCAGCCTCCGCGCGGATATCTATGGCTACACCTTC. The encoded protein is CASSLRADIYGYTF.